A selection of T cell receptor beta chains follows, all from one sample in a study of T-cell reconstitution after alpha-beta-depleted transplantation in children. TCRdb re-called the PCR reads with MiXCR, one entry per CDR3 protein. The data hold 250,000 to 350,000 distinct CDR3 sequences, with more than 9% observed a single time. Sample: PBMCs from the stem cell graft donor, taken from the stem cell graft. These receptors were taken from a human donor who donated a stem cell graft to a child with SCID. Each CDR3 is given with its conserved first and last residue. The D gene is left open where the match is weak. Rows give clone size only sometimes, using once, few, many, or a class for an expanded clone.

TRBV6-4	-	-	TRBJ2-3	TGTGCCAGCAGTGAGGCAGGGGGGCGTACCGATACGCAGTATTTT	CASSEAGGRTDTQYF
TRBV6-1	few	-	TRBJ2-2	TGTGCCAGCAGTGCCCGGACCCTGGGCACCGGGGAGCTGTTTTTT	CASSARTLGTGELFF
TRBV12-3/TRBV12-4	-	-	TRBJ2-4	TGTGCCAGCAGTTTTCTAGTTGGACAGTCCTGGGACATTCAGTACTTC	CASSFLVGQSWDIQYF
TRBV10-3	many	TRBD1	TRBJ1-4	TGTGCCGTCAGGGGGCTAGATTCTGAAAAACTGTTTTTT	CAVRGLDSEKLFF
TRBV2	few	TRBD1	TRBJ2-7	TGTGCCAGCACGGGACAGGGAAAATGGGAGCAGTACTTC	CASTGQGKWEQYF
TRBV7-9	-	TRBD1	TRBJ2-3	TGTGCCAGCAGCTTAGCCGACAGGGGCGAGACAGATACGCAGTATTTT	CASSLADRGETDTQYF
TRBV12-3/TRBV12-4	once	-	TRBJ2-4	TGTGCCAGCAGTTTTATGGCAGGGATAGCCAAAAACATTCAGTACTTC	CASSFMAGIAKNIQYF
TRBV5-1	-	TRBD1	TRBJ1-6	TGCGCCAGCAGCTATGGACAGGGGGGCTCACCCCTCCACTTT	CASSYGQGGSPLHF
TRBV7-9	-	-	TRBJ2-7	TGTGCCAGCAGCCCCATCCTTTGGGAAGACTACGAGCAGTACTTC	CASSPILWEDYEQYF
TRBV5-5	-	TRBD1	TRBJ2-1	TGTGCCAGCAGCTTGGAGTGGTTGGGACAGGGATTCTACAATGAGCAGTTCTTC	CASSLEWLGQGFYNEQFF
TRBV20-1	few	-	TRBJ1-3	TGCAGTGCTAGAGACCCACAGGGAAACACCATATATTTT	CSARDPQGNTIYF
TRBV14	many	-	TRBJ2-2	TGTGCCAGCAGCCAAGTTGTGACTGTTGTCGTCGGGGAGCTGTTTTTT	CASSQVVTVVVGELFF
TRBV20-1	many	-	TRBJ2-1	TGCAGTGCTAGAGATACAGAAAAAACCGGGACGGTTTCCTACAATGAGCAGTTCTTC	CSARDTEKTGTVSYNEQFF
TRBV4-1	once	-	TRBJ2-1	TGCGCCAGCAGCCAAGATGTCCGTCGTTCCTACAATGAGCAGTTCTTC	CASSQDVRRSYNEQFF